This TCR beta chain originates from a study of T cell clonality in common variable immunodeficiency. Overall study findings and caveats: Fewer deletions and N-nucleotide insertions were reportedly seen in common variable immunodeficiency TCR beta sequences. CVID subjects shared fewer TCRbeta clones than healthy controls did.

The repertoire was sequenced with immunoSEQ multiplex PCR; TCRdb's copy has only in-frame clones and lacks some. The specimen gives some 11,000 clones without singletons; the ten biggest hold around 6.9%. No CVID subject was ill or on immunomodulatory drugs when sampled. The CDR3 runs to 14 residues. V was clipped by 1 base and J by 5 bases; unmatched bases: 1. CDR1 DFQATT and CDR2 SNEGSKA come from the germline V gene (reference sequence). To note about this clone: Its target is unknown. From the germline J gene comes the end of the CDR3, since the read stops 3 residues before it.

Sequenced material: peripheral blood mononuclear cells. The chain joins TRBV20-1 to TRBJ1-6; 8 positions agree with TRBD1. This TCR derives from a human donor with common variable immunodeficiency. The CDR3 DNA, read in part, is TGCAGTGCTAGAGCAGGGGGCGATAATTCACCC. Its translation is CSARAGGDNSP. In full, the CDR3 is CSARAGGDNSPLHF.